Sequencing of this T cell receptor (beta chain) was carried out in a study of blood T cells in healthy people across ages. Alongside a J-beta primer mix, a sample-barcoded 5' primer served in a second PCR lasting about 7 to 12 cycles. TCRdb itself ran the 5' RACE reads through MiXCR, one entry per CDR3 protein. The sample records about 1.5 million distinct CDR3 sequences, less than 45% being singletons. Peripheral blood samples of 9.5 to 10 milliliters were drawn from each donor. V lost 8 bases and J 0 bases, leaving 13 bases between the germline ends. The germline V gene has CDR1 MGHRA and CDR2 YSYEKL. This CDR3 has 14 residues.

The V gene is TRBV4-1, the J gene TRBJ1-1; D ambiguous. This TCR derives from a young woman in good health. The material sequenced was blood. The CDR3 region is CASATPQVNTEAFF. The DNA of the CDR3 is TGCGCCAGCGCAACACCTCAAGTGAACACTGAAGCTTTCTTT.